This passage covers 14 T cell receptor beta chains from one sample sequenced in a study of vaccination and CD4 T cells after COVID-19. These receptors have no identified antigens. Treatment denoted: approximately nine-day PBMC culture with coronavirus spike peptide pools or control peptides (ViraFEST assay). Cultured CD4+ T-cell DNA underwent Oncomine TCR Beta short-read sequencing. TCRdb passed the PCR reads through MiXCR, listing each CDR3 protein once. Among about 20,000 distinct CDR3 sequences listed, roughly 51% were seen once. The sample was CD4+ T cells from blood, cultured in vitro. The receptors stem from a human donor who had recovered from COVID-19.

The sample holds a few counts of this clonotype. This chain links TRBV6-1 with TRBJ1-1; a possible D gene is TRBD1 (6 bases). CDR3 size: 13 residues. Deletions cut 6 bases from V and 3 bases from J, with 11 bases between. Germline-derived CDR1 and CDR2 are MNHNS and SASEGT. CDR3: CASRSYRDTEAFF. For the CDR3, the DNA is TGTGCCAGCAGATCCTACAGGGACACTGAAGCTTTCTTT.

The rearrangement uses TRBV6-5 and TRBJ2-3, with D possibly TRBD1 on 6 matching bases. The V gene's germline CDR1 is MNHEY and CDR2 SVGAGI. The CDR3 spans 17 residues. Trimming removed 0 bases at V and 1 base at J, with 14 bases between. CDR3 in amino acids: CASSYSGARGRTDTQYF. DNA for the CDR3: TGTGCCAGCAGTTACTCGGGGGCCCGAGGGCGCACAGATACGCAGTATTTT.

This chain links TRBV28 with TRBJ2-2; TRBD1 agrees at 7 bases. CDR1 and CDR2 from the germline V gene are MDHEN and SYDVKM. The V and J ends lost 10 bases and 6 bases, in that order; junction bases with no gene match: 11. This CDR3 contains 14 residues. This chain's CDR3 is CATRGQVNPGELFF. The CDR3 bases are TGTGCCACCAGAGGACAGGTGAATCCCGGGGAGCTGTTTTTT. The variable domain in full, with the rest retrieved from reference TRBV28 and TRBJ2-2, is DVKVTQSSRYLVKRTGEKVFLECVQDMDHENMFWYRQDPGLGLRLIYFSYDVKMKEKGDIPEGYSVSREKKERFSLILESASTNQTSMYLCATRGQVNPGELFFGEGSRLTVL.

The rearrangement links TRBV2 to TRBJ2-3; 8 positions match TRBD2. Germline trimming cut 3 bases from V and 6 bases from J; bases unmatched to any gene: 5. There are 14 residues in the CDR3. The germline V gene has CDR1 SNHLY and CDR2 FYNNEI. CDR3 coding DNA: TGTGCCAGCAGTGATTCGGGGGGGCCCGATACGCAGTATTTT. Translated: CASSDSGGPDTQYF.

The chain has TRBV6-1 and TRBJ1-3; 9 bases line up with TRBD1. Germline V gene lookup returns CDR1 MNHNS and CDR2 SASEGT. The CDR3 spans 14 residues. Trimming took 6 bases from V and 2 from J; bases not matched to a gene: 2. CDR3 amino acids: CASRRDRAGNTIYF. CDR3 in DNA: TGTGCCAGCAGGAGGGACAGGGCTGGAAACACCATATATTTT.

There are a few counts of this clonotype. CDR3: CASSPGDRVRFDTQYF. DNA of the CDR3: TGTGCCAGCAGCCCTGGGGACAGGGTTCGATTCGATACGCAGTATTTT. The rearrangement uses TRBV11-3 and TRBJ2-3; TRBD1 agrees at 9 bases. Germline values: CDR1 SGHNT, CDR2 YENEEA. The trim removed 5 bases at V and 6 bases at J, leaving 12 bases unmatched. This CDR3 is 16 amino acids long.

This chain uses TRBV12-3 or TRBV12-4 with TRBJ1-5; D unclear. The CDR3 spans 14 residues. V was clipped by 4 bases and J by 0 bases, with 7 bases between them. The CDR3 sequence: CASSSGRSNQPQHF. The CDR3, as DNA: TGTGCCAGCAGTTCAGGTCGTAGCAATCAGCCCCAGCATTTT.

This chain links TRBV28 with TRBJ1-5; no clear D. Germline V gene sequence: CDR1 MDHEN, CDR2 SYDVKM. The CDR3 loop spans 14 amino acids. Trimming removed 10 bases at V and 0 bases at J, with 13 bases between. CDR3 coding DNA: TGTGCCATTACGACTGGTTTTAGCAATCAGCCCCAGCATTTT. Its protein product is CAITTGFSNQPQHF.

The J gene is TRBJ2-7, the V gene TRBV7-8; D might be TRBD2 (5 bases). This CDR3 spans 17 amino acids. Trimming removed 1 base at V and 0 bases at J, with 16 bases between. Germline V gene lookup returns CDR1 SGHVS and CDR2 FQNEAQ. The chain's CDR3 is CASSLGRAVSYSYEQYF. CDR3 sequence (DNA): TGTGCCAGCAGCTTAGGGCGGGCGGTCTCTTACTCCTACGAGCAGTACTTC. Combining the CDR3 with reference TRBV7-8 and TRBJ2-7 gives the whole variable domain GAGVSQSPRYKVAKRGQDVALRCDPISGHVSLFWYQQALGQGPEFLTYFQNEAQLDKSGLPSDRFFAERPEGSVSTLKIQRTQQEDSAVYLCASSLGRAVSYSYEQYFGPGTRLTVT.

This sequence joins TRBV6-2 or TRBV6-3 and TRBJ2-1, with D possibly being TRBD1 or TRBD2 (7 bases each). V dropped 5 bases and J dropped 2 bases, with 10 bases sitting between them. CDR1 is MNHEY and CDR2 is SVGEGT in the germline V gene. The CDR3 runs to 14 residues. Written as DNA, the CDR3 is TGTGCCAGCAGTCAGGGGGGGCCCTACAATGAGCAGTTCTTC. Translated: CASSQGGPYNEQFF.

V gene TRBV20-1 combines with J gene TRBJ1-2; the D is unclear. This CDR3 comprises 14 residues. V was shortened by 1 base and J by 0 bases, with 9 bases between the two germline ends. The V gene's germline CDR1 is DFQATT and CDR2 SNEGSKA (reference sequence). CDR3 sequence reads: CSARVPNTNYGYTF. The DNA for the CDR3 is TGCAGTGCTAGAGTCCCGAACACTAACTATGGCTACACCTTC.

This sequence joins TRBV5-1 and TRBJ1-1; 7 bases agree with TRBD1. Germline assignment: CDR1 SGHRS and CDR2 YFSETQ. This CDR3 spans 17 amino acids. After removal of 0 bases from V and 4 bases from J, the junction contained 12 bases not matched to a gene. The CDR3 reads CASSLEGQADPVTEAFF. DNA for the CDR3: TGCGCCAGCAGCTTGGAAGGACAGGCCGATCCCGTCACTGAAGCTTTCTTT.

This clonotype was observed a handful of times. V and J are TRBV24-1 and TRBJ2-2, with 13 bases identical to TRBD2. Germline-derived CDR1 and CDR2 are KGHDR and SFDVKD. Unmatched junction bases numbered 2, after V lost 5 bases and J lost 3 bases. The CDR3 sequence is 16 residues long. The CDR3 loop is CATSGTSGRDTGELFF. For the CDR3, the DNA is TGTGCCACCAGTGGGACTAGCGGGAGAGACACCGGGGAGCTGTTTTTT.

The V call is TRBV19, the J call TRBJ1-1, with D possibly being TRBD1 (5 bases). The CDR3 has 15 amino acids. Per the germline V gene, CDR1 is LNHDA and CDR2 is SQIVND (reference sequence). V lost 6 bases to trimming and J lost 10 bases, with 24 bases between them. CDR3 nucleotides: TGTGCCAGTAGCCCAGATTTCCGGGACGCAGCCGGAGCTTTCTTT. It codes for CASSPDFRDAAGAFF.